This TCR beta chain was found in a study of blood T cell repertoires in COVID-19. Study information: The origin of the acute and convalescent COVID-19 samples was the United States, Italy and Spain.

Under the authors' procedure: Cell counts per sample came from amplifying reference gene primers. The repertoire was sequenced with immunoSEQ multiplex PCR; TCRdb's copy has only in-frame clones and lacks some. V, J and clone size were drawn from that table, and D and trimming were deduced from the DNA. The table has around 100,000 clones, around 87% seen once; the top ten hold 32%. The origin of this receptor is a woman aged 80 or older with acute or convalescent COVID-19. The source material was peripheral blood.

This chain's CDR3 is CAWSRVGTDTQYF. The CDR3, as DNA: TGTGCCTGGAGCAGGGTGGGCACAGATACGCAGTATTTT. The V and J genes are TRBV30 and TRBJ2-3; D perhaps matches TRBD1 (5 bases). The germline V gene has CDR1 GTSNPN and CDR2 SVGIG (reference sequence). This CDR3 region has 13 residues. The V and J ends lost 3 bases and 1 base respectively, with 8 bases between them.